The 26 T cell receptor beta chains listed next were all sequenced from one sample in a study of identical twins (dated by TCRdb to the mid-2010s). Library creation used 5' RACE. The sequencing machine was an Illumina HiSeq 2000. TCRdb handled the public reads itself, with Q25 trimming in fastp and clone calling in MiXCR, and kept productive beta chains. Merged by CDR3 protein, the rows form single entries marked with the most common genes and DNA. This sample is represented by about 240,000 distinct CDR3 sequences; 6% to 8.5% of them were singletons. Under 6% of the sample lies in the top ten. This sample was also put to use in a study of yellow fever vaccine responses in identical twins.

Specimen: CD8+ T cells sorted from blood. Receptors were obtained from a woman aged 18 to 35 in good health.

The V and J genes are TRBV24-1 and TRBJ2-1, with TRBD2 as a possible D gene (5 bases). Germline V gene sequence: CDR1 KGHDR, CDR2 SFDVKD. Trimming left V 3 bases short and J 8 bases short, with 16 bases between. There are 15 residues in the CDR3. The CDR3: CATSDPITSIHEQFF. The CDR3, as DNA: TGTGCCACCAGTGATCCGATAACTAGTATCCATGAGCAGTTCTTC.

In its sample, this clonotype was seen many times. The chain combines TRBV12-3 or TRBV12-4 with TRBJ2-5; TRBD1 is a possible D gene (6 bases). The CDR3 loop spans 11 amino acids. The V and J ends lost 8 bases and 2 bases respectively, with 6 bases between them. In DNA, the CDR3 is TGTGCCAGCGGACAGCAAGAGACCCAGTACTTC. Protein sequence: CASGQQETQYF.

In its sample, this clonotype was seen a few times. The chain links TRBV11-2 to TRBJ2-2, with D possibly TRBD1 on 5 matching bases. Germline lookup yields CDR1 SGHAT and CDR2 FQNNGV. Trimming removed 2 bases at V and 3 bases at J, with 19 bases between. The CDR3 is 18 amino acids. CDR3 bases: TGTGCCAGCAGCTTACCCATAATCAGGGATCCGGACACCGGGGAGCTGTTTTTT. It codes for CASSLPIIRDPDTGELFF.

This clonotype turned up a few times. The chain joins TRBV4-1 to TRBJ2-2; 11 nucleotides match TRBD2. CDR3 length: 15 residues. Germline V CDR1 and CDR2: MGHRA, YSYEKL. V shed 6 bases and J 6 bases; nucleotides not matched to a gene: 6. The CDR3 DNA sequence: TGCGCCAGCAGGATTAGCGGGGGGGCCTCCGGGGAGCTGTTTTTT. Protein sequence: CASRISGGASGELFF.

This clonotype was counted many times. The chain has TRBV7-8 and TRBJ2-1, with D uncertain. The CDR3 totals 13 residues. The germline gives CDR1 SGHVS, CDR2 FQNEAQ. The germline V and J ends were trimmed by 5 bases and 4 bases, with 9 bases remaining between them. As DNA, the CDR3 is TGTGCCAGCAGCCCAAGCCATTACAATGAGCAGTTCTTC. Translation: CASSPSHYNEQFF.

This clonotype was detected many times. The chain links TRBV9 to TRBJ2-5; 7 positions match TRBD2. Germline CDR1 is SGDLS and CDR2 is YYNGEE. V dropped 4 bases and J dropped 4; count of bases not matched to a gene: 7. The CDR3 contains 14 residues. The DNA of the CDR3 is TGTGCCAGCAGCCCCAGACTAGCTTTAGAGACCCAGTACTTC. It translates to CASSPRLALETQYF.

Many counts were recorded for this clonotype. The chain combines TRBV12-3 or TRBV12-4 with TRBJ2-1; 9 bases map to TRBD2. The CDR3 consists of 17 residues. The V gene end was trimmed by 3 bases and the J gene end by 5 bases; junction bases not matched to a gene: 11. CDR3 nucleotide sequence: TGTGCCAGCAGTTTCCCCGCAGCGGGGGGCCCTGACAATGAGCAGTTCTTC. Amino acid sequence: CASSFPAAGGPDNEQFF.

A few counts support this clonotype. The chain uses TRBV7-7 and TRBJ2-1; no firm D call. Trimming pared 0 bases from V and 10 bases from J, leaving 10 bases between. Germline CDR1 reads SSHAT; CDR2 reads FNYEAQ (reference sequence). The length of the CDR3 is 13 residues. CDR3 loop: CASSLARTREQFF. The CDR3 DNA sequence: TGTGCCAGCAGCTTAGCCCGGACCCGAGAGCAGTTCTTC.

This chain joins TRBV12-5 and TRBJ2-1; the D call may be TRBD1 or TRBD2 (5 bases each). Germline assignment: CDR1 LGHNT and CDR2 FRNRAP. Trimming removed 6 bases from V and 10 bases from J, with 13 bases in between. The CDR3 totals 12 residues. The CDR3 loop reads CASGPPGPEQFF. In DNA, the CDR3 is TGTGCTAGTGGCCCCCCGGGGCCCGAGCAGTTCTTC.

A few counts support this clonotype. V and J are TRBV28 and TRBJ2-3; D perhaps matches TRBD2 (5 bases). Trimming stripped 5 bases from V and 2 bases from J, with 17 bases between. CDR1 is MDHEN, CDR2 SYDVKM, per germline. CDR3 length: 16 amino acids. CDR3 protein: CASSLGTSPSTDTQYF. The CDR3 region has the DNA TGTGCCAGCAGTCTGGGCACTAGTCCCTCCACAGATACGCAGTATTTT.

This clonotype has at least ten counts. The rearrangement joins TRBV12-3 or TRBV12-4 to TRBJ2-3; D might be TRBD2 (6 bases). The V and J ends lost 5 bases and 6 bases respectively, with 15 bases between them. The CDR3 has 14 amino acids. CDR3 sequence (DNA): TGTGCCAGCAGTGCCACGGGGGTCGTTGATACGCAGTATTTT. It specifies CASSATGVVDTQYF.

The V call is TRBV10-3, the J call TRBJ1-2; D not resolved. The CDR3 is 14 residues long. V was clipped by 3 bases and J by 8 bases, with 16 bases between them. The germline CDR1 and CDR2 sequences are ENHRY and SYGVKD. CDR3 sequence reads: CAISEPQDFEGYTF. CDR3 DNA sequence: TGTGCCATCAGTGAACCACAAGACTTCGAGGGCTACACCTTC.

A few counts support this clonotype. The V gene is TRBV29-1, the J gene TRBJ2-7, with D perhaps TRBD1 (8 bases). The V end lost 7 bases, the J end lost 4 bases, and 17 bases lay between the germline ends. This CDR3 is built from 13 residues. Germline CDR1 is SQVTM and CDR2 is ANQGSEA. CDR3 nucleotides: TGCAGCGGGGGGGGGACAGGTCGATACGAGCAGTACTTC. As protein: CSGGGTGRYEQYF.

This clonotype showed up just a few times. J is TRBJ2-7 and V is TRBV6-5, with TRBD2 matching 7 bases. Trimming at V came to 2 bases and at J to 0 bases, leaving 4 bases not matched to a gene. Germline V lookup: CDR1 MNHEY, CDR2 SVGAGI. The CDR3 is 15 amino acids. The CDR3, as DNA: TGTGCCAGCAGTTACGCCCCTAGCGGCTCCTACGAGCAGTACTTC. Translation gives CASSYAPSGSYEQYF.

This clonotype was counted a few times. V gene TRBV12-3 or TRBV12-4 combines with J gene TRBJ2-2; TRBD2 aligns across 9 bases. The CDR3 loop spans 17 amino acids. Trimming at V came to 2 bases and at J to 3 bases, leaving 7 bases not matched to a gene. In DNA, the CDR3 is TGTGCCAGCAGTTTACTAGCGGGGACGGGGGACACCGGGGAGCTGTTTTTT. Protein: CASSLLAGTGDTGELFF.

The table lists this clonotype with many counts. The chain combines TRBV27 with TRBJ2-4, with TRBD2 matching 7 bases. J lost 1 base, V lost 6 bases, and 3 bases had no gene match. CDR3 length equals 14 residues. Germline values: CDR1 MNHEY, CDR2 SMNVEV (reference sequence). The CDR3 spells CASSLSGAKNIQYF. DNA of the CDR3: TGTGCCAGCAGCCTTAGCGGGGCCAAAAACATTCAGTACTTC.

This clonotype was seen ten or more times. J is TRBJ2-2 and V is TRBV11-2; 9 bases agree with TRBD2. V gave up 1 base and J gave up 3 bases; unmatched junction bases: 6. The CDR3 is 17 amino acids. Germline lookup yields CDR1 SGHAT and CDR2 FQNNGV. CDR3 amino acids: CASSLVGLANDTGELFF. The CDR3 nucleotides are TGTGCCAGCAGCTTAGTCGGACTAGCGAATGACACCGGGGAGCTGTTTTTT.

This clonotype was recorded at least ten times. V gene TRBV12-3 or TRBV12-4 combines with J gene TRBJ2-7; D uncertain. The germline V and J ends were trimmed by 0 bases and 3 bases, with 3 bases remaining between them. CDR3 size: 12 residues. CDR3 nucleotides: TGTGCCAGCAGTTTAGCTGTCTACGAGCAGTACTTC. This gives the protein CASSLAVYEQYF.

In its sample, this clonotype was seen a few times. J is TRBJ2-7 and V is TRBV10-3; D is tentatively TRBD1 or TRBD2 (5 bases each). Germline loops: CDR1 ENHRY, CDR2 SYGVKD. The germline V and J ends were trimmed by 4 bases and 4 bases, with 14 bases remaining between them. The CDR3 contains 14 residues. The CDR3 spells CAISGGTGAYEQYF. The CDR3 DNA sequence: TGTGCCATCAGTGGGGGGACCGGCGCGTACGAGCAGTACTTC.

This clonotype was seen ten or more times. The rearrangement links TRBV29-1 to TRBJ2-3, with D possibly TRBD2 on 6 matching bases. Trimming shortened V by 6 bases and J by 4 bases, and 20 bases separated the two germline ends. The CDR3 consists of 15 residues. The germline V gene encodes CDR1 SQVTM and CDR2 ANQGSEA. CDR3 in DNA: TGCAGCGTCCATCTTAGCGGACTGGGAGCAGATACGCAGTATTTT. This sequence encodes CSVHLSGLGADTQYF.

This clonotype was seen many times. The chain joins TRBV27 to TRBJ1-5, with unresolved D. CDR1 and CDR2 (germline): MNHEY, SMNVEV (reference sequence). V was pared by 2 bases and J by 6 bases, with 5 bases between. The CDR3 covers 12 residues. The CDR3 DNA reads as TGTGCCAGCAGTTTAAAGGGTCAGCCCCAGCATTTT. This gives the protein CASSLKGQPQHF.

This clonotype was observed at least ten times. This chain joins TRBV20-1 and TRBJ1-6, with D unclear. V dropped 3 bases and J dropped 11 bases, with 14 bases sitting between them. The CDR3 extends over 13 amino acids. Looked up from germline, CDR1 is DFQATT and CDR2 is SNEGSKA (reference sequence). CDR3 DNA: TGCAGTGCTAGCCCTTATGATGTCACACCCCTCCACTTT. Protein product: CSASPYDVTPLHF.

Many counts were recorded for this clonotype. CDR3 coding DNA: TGTGCCAGCAGCCCCTTGCGGGGGCCCCTCAATGAGCAGTTCTTC. This translates into CASSPLRGPLNEQFF. The chain recombines TRBV28 with TRBJ2-1; tentative D call: TRBD2 (7 bases). In germline, CDR1 is MDHEN, CDR2 SYDVKM. This CDR3 has 15 amino acids. Trimming shortened V by 6 bases and J by 6 bases, and 18 bases separated the two germline ends.

In its sample, this clonotype was seen a few times. V and J are TRBV7-8 and TRBJ2-1; no clear D. Germline lookup yields CDR1 SGHVS and CDR2 FQNEAQ. V lost 3 bases and J 7 bases, leaving 10 bases between the germline ends. The CDR3 is 13 amino acids. CDR3: CASSFTATNEQFF. CDR3 nucleotides: TGTGCCAGCAGCTTCACCGCTACGAATGAGCAGTTCTTC. Based on the CDR3 plus reference TRBV7-8 and TRBJ2-1, the full variable domain is GAGVSQSPRYKVAKRGQDVALRCDPISGHVSLFWYQQALGQGPEFLTYFQNEAQLDKSGLPSDRFFAERPEGSVSTLKIQRTQQEDSAVYLCASSFTATNEQFFGPGTRLTVL.

At least ten counts were recorded for this clonotype. The rearrangement links TRBV20-1 to TRBJ2-4, with no clear D. The CDR3 extends over 15 amino acids. In germline, CDR1 is DFQATT, CDR2 SNEGSKA (reference sequence). Trimming stripped 6 bases from V and 0 bases from J, with 15 bases between. CDR3 nucleotides: TGCAGTGCCGTAAGGAGAGACCTAGCCAAAAACATTCAGTACTTC. Translated, it gives CSAVRRDLAKNIQYF.

The genes are TRBV27 and TRBJ1-1; a possible D gene is TRBD1 (5 bases). Germline V gene data show CDR1 as MNHEY and CDR2 as SMNVEV (reference sequence). The CDR3 extends over 11 amino acids. Between the trimmed V and J ends, which lost 8 bases and 10 bases, there was a span of 14 bases. The chain's CDR3 is CASYRGVLAFF. CDR3 DNA: TGTGCCAGCTATCGGGGGGTATTAGCTTTCTTT.